This T cell receptor beta chain was documented in a study of T cell clonotyping in hematopoietic cell transplantation. The CDR3 length is 15 residues. CDR1 and CDR2 (germline): SGHAT, FQNNGV. V dropped 3 bases and J dropped 3 bases, with 15 bases sitting between them. Clones were sequenced by immunoSEQ multiplex PCR, and TCRdb holds only the in-frame ones, with some missing. This table holds approximately 42,000 clones, around 96% found once. The study's findings and limits: CD4 and CD8 repertoire contributions could not be separated without sorting.

Worth noting for this clone: Its specificity is unknown.

The J gene is TRBJ2-7, the V gene TRBV11-2; D might be TRBD1 (6 bases). The TCR comes from a man in his thirties or forties in good health. Some clones in this sample may be carry-over from other donors' samples. What was sequenced was peripheral blood mononuclear cells. CDR3 amino acids: CASSFKQGEFYEQYF. The CDR3 DNA reads TGTGCCAGCAGCTTTAAACAGGGTGAATTCTACGAGCAGTACTTC.